Detailed here is one T cell receptor (beta chain). The CDR3 is 13 residues long. Germline V gene sequence: CDR1 MNHEY, CDR2 SVGAGI. The V end lost 2 bases, the J end lost 15 bases, and 17 bases lay between the germline ends. These data belong to a study of technical replicates of blood from a handful of donors. Some clones are missing from TCRdb's copy, which holds only in-frame ones; the method was immunoSEQ multiplex PCR. The sample has 72,000 or so clones, approximately 96% seen once. This chain connects TRBV6-5 to TRBJ2-1; perhaps TRBD1 as D (6 bases). This clonotype was obtained from a human donor in good health. Material for sequencing was T cells isolated from PBMCs. The CDR3 here is CASSYETRGTPFF. The CDR3 nucleotides read TGTGCCAGCAGTTACGAGACCAGGGGAACGCCGTTCTTC.